This T cell receptor (beta chain) derives from a study of control samples from healthy donors and cancer patients. Germline V gives CDR1 WNHNN, CDR2 SYGVQD (reference sequence). This CDR3 spans 14 amino acids. V lost 0 bases, J lost 2 bases, and 5 bases lay in between. TCRdb's copy holds only in-frame clones and misses some; the assay was immunoSEQ multiplex PCR. The data contain roughly 130,000 clones, roughly 92% of them singletons. Only one count was recorded for this clone. The rearrangement links TRBV10-1 to TRBJ1-5, with unresolved D. The material sequenced was blood. This TCR derives from a man aged 25-45 years in good health. This CDR3 is CASSESGCNQPQHF. The CDR3 region has the DNA TGCGCCAGCAGTGAGTCGGGTTGCAATCAGCCCCAGCATTTT.